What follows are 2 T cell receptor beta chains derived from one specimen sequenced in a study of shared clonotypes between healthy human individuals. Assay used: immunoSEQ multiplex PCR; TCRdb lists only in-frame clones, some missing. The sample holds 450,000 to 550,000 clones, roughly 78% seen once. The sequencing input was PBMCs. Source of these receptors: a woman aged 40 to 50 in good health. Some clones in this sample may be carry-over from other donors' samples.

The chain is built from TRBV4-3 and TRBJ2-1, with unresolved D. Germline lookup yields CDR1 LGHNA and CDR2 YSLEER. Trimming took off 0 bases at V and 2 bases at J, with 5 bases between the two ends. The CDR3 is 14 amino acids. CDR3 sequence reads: CASSQEVPYNEQFF. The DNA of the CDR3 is TGCGCCAGCAGCCAAGAGGTGCCCTACAATGAGCAGTTCTTC.

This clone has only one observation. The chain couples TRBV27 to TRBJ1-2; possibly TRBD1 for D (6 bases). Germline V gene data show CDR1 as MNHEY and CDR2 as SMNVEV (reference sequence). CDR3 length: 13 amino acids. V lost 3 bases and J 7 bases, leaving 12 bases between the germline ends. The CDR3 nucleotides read TGTGCCAGCAGTTTCACAGGGTGGGGTGGCTACACCTTC. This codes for CASSFTGWGGYTF.